These 20 T cell receptor beta chains were sequenced from one sample in a study of cytomegalovirus exposure and HLA in healthy donors. PCR amplification relied on 60 Vbeta primers (plus 13 Jbeta primers). Repertoires were generated with immunoSEQ multiplex PCR, while TCRdb's copy carries only in-frame clones and drops some. Of under 120,000 clones in the sample, 60% to 70% are singletons; the top ten hold 3% to 4.5%. What was sequenced was PBMCs. These receptors all come from a man in his thirties or forties in good health and CMV-seropositive.

This clone was detected a few times. CDR3 coding DNA: TGTGCCAGCAGCTTAGGACAGGAGAACACTGAAGCTTTCTTT. Its protein is CASSLGQENTEAFF. The chain recombines TRBV7-9 with TRBJ1-1, with TRBD1 as a possible D gene (6 bases). This CDR3 spans 14 amino acids. Germline values: CDR1 SEHNR, CDR2 FQNEAQ (reference sequence). V lost 1 base and J 1 base, leaving 7 bases between the germline ends.

The V and J genes are TRBV5-1 and TRBJ2-5; the match to TRBD1 covers 7 bases. The germline CDR1 and CDR2 sequences are SGHRS and YFSETQ. The CDR3 covers 17 residues. The J segment lost 1 base and the V segment lost 4 bases, leaving 13 bases of the junction unmatched. DNA of the CDR3: TGCGCCAGCAGCCCAACTCCCGGGACAGCTTTCCAAGAGACCCAGTACTTC. This gives the protein CASSPTPGTAFQETQYF.

V gene TRBV6-5 combines with J gene TRBJ1-1; unclear D gene. The CDR3 loop spans 14 amino acids. Germline V gene lookup returns CDR1 MNHEY and CDR2 SVGAGI. Trimming removed 0 bases at V and 5 bases at J, with 10 bases between. CDR3 sequence (DNA): TGTGCCAGCAGTTACTCGATGGTGCGTACTGAAGCTTTCTTT. This sequence encodes CASSYSMVRTEAFF.

This clone was detected once. The chain recombines TRBV7-8 with TRBJ2-7; no definite D call. Germline CDR1 SGHVS, CDR2 FQNEAQ. The V gene lost 5 bases and the J gene lost 9 bases, with 11 bases spanning the gap. The CDR3 is made up of 11 amino acids. CDR3 residues: CASSPSIGQYF. In DNA, the CDR3 is TGTGCCAGCAGCCCTTCCATCGGGCAGTACTTC.

The V and J genes are TRBV6-5 and TRBJ1-2; D unclear. The germline V gene encodes CDR1 MNHEY and CDR2 SVGAGI. V lost 0 bases to trimming and J lost 3 bases, with 11 bases between them. The CDR3 length is 15 residues. The CDR3 reads CASSYSPFGYYGYTF. DNA of the CDR3: TGTGCCAGCAGTTACTCCCCTTTCGGGTACTATGGCTACACCTTC.

This rearrangement joins TRBV19 to TRBJ2-5, with 7 bases aligning to TRBD2. Near its end, the DNA agrees better with TRBJ2-7, so the J call may be wrong. Germline-derived CDR1 and CDR2 are LNHDA and SQIVND (reference sequence). The CDR3 sequence is 14 residues long. CDR3 in amino acids: CASSLNRGAYEQYF. As DNA, the CDR3 is TGTGCCAGTAGTCTCAACCGGGGGGCCTACGAGCAGTACTTC.

V and J are TRBV5-1 and TRBJ2-5; TRBD2 agrees at 7 bases. The CDR3 covers 15 residues. Trimming removed 2 bases from V and 2 bases from J; junction bases left unmatched: 6. CDR1 and CDR2 (germline): SGHRS, YFSETQ. This CDR3 reads CASSLAGSGQETQYF. CDR3 bases: TGCGCCAGCAGCTTAGCGGGGAGCGGACAAGAGACCCAGTACTTC. Drawing the rest from reference TRBV5-1 and TRBJ2-5, the complete variable domain is KAGVTQTPRYLIKTRGQQVTLSCSPISGHRSVSWYQQTPGQGLQFLFEYFSETQRNKGNFPGRFSGRQFSNSRSEMNVSTLELGDSALYLCASSLAGSGQETQYFGPGTRLLVL.

The CDR3 DNA follows: TGTGCCAGCAGCTCGGGTCGTGGGGGCTACACCTTC. As protein: CASSSGRGGYTF. The J gene is TRBJ1-2, the V gene TRBV5-6; no clear D gene. The CDR3 has 12 amino acids. Germline V gives CDR1 SGHDT, CDR2 YYEEEE. V was trimmed by 3 bases and J by 8 bases, leaving 11 bases between them.

The chain combines TRBV6-5 with TRBJ1-5; D is possibly TRBD1 (5 bases). The CDR3 length is 14 residues. Deletions cut 4 bases from V and 3 bases from J, with 10 bases between. Germline loops: CDR1 MNHEY, CDR2 SVGAGI. The CDR3 DNA follows: TGTGCCAGCAGTTTCGACAGTTCCAATCAGCCCCAGCATTTT. It encodes CASSFDSSNQPQHF.

V is TRBV18 and J is TRBJ1-2; TRBD1 matches 7 bases. CDR3 size: 17 residues. Trimming removed 0 bases from V and 1 base from J; junction bases left unmatched: 8. Germline lookup yields CDR1 KGHSH and CDR2 LQKENI. CDR3: CASSPPGTAHLNYGYTF. CDR3 DNA: TGTGCCAGCTCACCACCGGGGACAGCACACCTTAACTATGGCTACACCTTC.

The table lists this clone with a few counts. The chain links TRBV4-1 to TRBJ1-2; 9 bases are a match to TRBD1. CDR3 length: 14 residues. V shed 3 bases and J 2 bases; nucleotides not matched to a gene: 1. Germline loops: CDR1 MGHRA, CDR2 YSYEKL. DNA for the CDR3: TGCGCCAGCAGCCACGGACAGGGGAACTATGGCTACACCTTC. This encodes CASSHGQGNYGYTF.

The V and J genes are TRBV27 and TRBJ1-5, with D unresolved. V was trimmed by 4 bases and J by 2 bases, leaving 6 bases between them. The CDR3 loop spans 13 amino acids. Looked up from germline, CDR1 is MNHEY and CDR2 is SMNVEV (reference sequence). CDR3 amino acids: CASSYSGNQPQHF. In DNA, the CDR3 is TGTGCCAGCAGTTACAGTGGCAATCAGCCCCAGCATTTT.

This sequence joins TRBV5-1 and TRBJ1-1; 11 positions match TRBD1. Trimming at V came to 5 bases and at J to 5 bases, leaving 5 bases not matched to a gene. CDR1 and CDR2 (germline): SGHRS, YFSETQ. The CDR3 covers 14 residues. Here the CDR3 DNA reads TGCGCCAGCAGTCAAGGGACAGGGGGGACTGAAGCTTTCTTT. Residues: CASSQGTGGTEAFF.

The rearrangement links TRBV6-5 to TRBJ1-2; D unclear. The CDR3 has 15 amino acids. Per the germline V gene, CDR1 is MNHEY and CDR2 is SVGAGI. V lost 3 bases and J lost 8, with 19 bases in between. The CDR3 DNA follows: TGTGCCAGCAGTTATTCTCTCCCGGTGACTCGGGGCTACACCTTC. Protein product: CASSYSLPVTRGYTF.

The CDR3 is CASTLATGTSEKLFF. CDR3 DNA sequence: TGCGCCAGCACCCTGGCCACAGGGACCAGTGAAAAACTGTTTTTT. The rearrangement uses TRBV5-1 and TRBJ1-4, with a tentative D call TRBD1 (6 bases). The V and J ends lost 6 bases and 7 bases respectively, with 19 bases between them. The CDR3 runs 15 residues. Looked up from germline, CDR1 is SGHRS and CDR2 is YFSETQ.

A few counts support this clone. The J gene is TRBJ1-2, the V gene TRBV27; tentatively, D is TRBD1 (6 bases). The germline gives CDR1 MNHEY, CDR2 SMNVEV (reference sequence). This CDR3 has 16 residues. Trimming cost V 3 bases and J 5 bases, with 19 bases left between them. CDR3: CASSLGAGPRRYGYTF. DNA for the CDR3: TGTGCCAGCAGTTTGGGGGCAGGCCCTCGTCGGTATGGCTACACCTTC.

This rearrangement joins TRBV19 to TRBJ2-7; no clear D gene. The CDR3 runs 16 residues. The germline V gene encodes CDR1 LNHDA and CDR2 SQIVND (reference sequence). The V and J ends lost 3 bases and 0 bases respectively, with 15 bases between them. CDR3: CASSIGSLEYSYEQYF. The CDR3 bases are TGTGCCAGTAGTATTGGATCCCTGGAGTACTCCTACGAGCAGTACTTC.

This rearrangement joins TRBV19 to TRBJ2-5; 11 positions agree with TRBD2. From germline, CDR1 is LNHDA and CDR2 SQIVND (reference sequence). Trimming cost V 6 bases and J 3 bases; bases outside gene matches: 3. This CDR3 region has 14 residues. For the CDR3, the DNA is TGTGCCAGTAGATTGGGACTAGCGGAAGAGACCCAGTACTTC. Encoded protein: CASRLGLAEETQYF.

The chain links TRBV30 to TRBJ1-5, with D possibly being TRBD1 (6 bases). This CDR3 is 13 amino acids long. The V end lost 3 bases, the J end lost 5 bases, and 11 bases lay between the germline ends. The germline CDR1 and CDR2 sequences are GTSNPN and SVGIG (reference sequence). The CDR3, as DNA: TGTGCCTGGAGCGCCTCAGGGGATCAGCCCCAGCATTTT. Encoded protein: CAWSASGDQPQHF.

This clone showed up just a few times. The chain combines TRBV10-2 with TRBJ1-6; D perhaps matches TRBD1 (6 bases). The CDR3 loop spans 15 amino acids. Looked up from germline, CDR1 is WSHSY and CDR2 is SAAADI. The V end was cut by 5 bases, the J end by 8 bases, with 16 bases between. CDR3 protein: CASSLWTDGDSPLHF. The CDR3 bases are TGCGCCAGCAGTCTTTGGACAGACGGGGATTCACCCCTCCACTTT.